The 13 T cell receptor beta chains below were found in one sample sequenced in a study of post-analysis software for immune sequencing data. Their antigens are not known. Regarding the study as a whole: Comparison of patients with controls showed roughly five TRBV segments more frequent in patients, TRBV5-6, TRBV5-1 and TRBV20-1 among them.

TCR beta cDNA libraries had unique molecular identifiers. TCRdb analysed the PCR reads with MiXCR anew, one entry per CDR3 protein. Here the sample spans approximately 630,000 distinct CDR3 sequences, more than 50% being singletons. Specimen: blood. The receptors here all came from a girl aged 2 to 9 with multiple sclerosis.

This chain connects TRBV6-2 or TRBV6-3 to TRBJ2-1; 9 bases are shared with TRBD2. Germline V gene lookup returns CDR1 MNHEY and CDR2 SVGEGT. The J segment lost 14 bases and the V segment lost 4 bases, leaving 3 bases of the junction unmatched. The CDR3 is 11 residues long. In DNA, the CDR3 is TGTGCCAGCAGTTTTCGGACTAGCGAGTTCTTC. Residues: CASSFRTSEFF.

This sequence joins TRBV29-1 and TRBJ1-2, with D possibly matching TRBD1 (6 bases). CDR3 size: 17 residues. The germline V gene has CDR1 SQVTM and CDR2 ANQGSEA. V lost 6 bases, J lost 8 bases, and 31 bases lay in between. For the CDR3, the DNA is TGCAGCGTCGTCATCTGGACAGTGGAGCGTCCCAGGAGGGGCTACACCTTC. The encoded protein is CSVVIWTVERPRRGYTF.

The chain carries TRBV11-2 and TRBJ2-5; the D is unclear. CDR3 size: 16 residues. The V end was cut by 4 bases, the J end by 0 bases, with 15 bases between. Germline loops: CDR1 SGHAT, CDR2 FQNNGV. CDR3 sequence reads: CASSSPWTRDQETQYF. CDR3 coding DNA: TGTGCCAGCAGCTCCCCGTGGACCCGGGACCAAGAGACCCAGTACTTC.

The sample holds a few counts of this clonotype. This sequence joins TRBV29-1 and TRBJ2-1; D is undetermined. With 0 bases removed from V and 10 bases from J, the gap between germline ends came to 10 bases. From germline, CDR1 is SQVTM and CDR2 ANQGSEA. This CDR3 has 12 amino acids. CDR3 nucleotide sequence: TGCAGCGTTGAAGATCTACGGCGCGAGCAGTTCTTC. Amino acids: CSVEDLRREQFF.

The V call is TRBV5-5, the J call TRBJ1-1; no reliable D call. V was trimmed by 4 bases and J by 1 base, leaving 11 bases between them. Germline assignment: CDR1 SGHKS and CDR2 YYEKEE (reference sequence). This CDR3 spans 14 amino acids. CDR3 DNA sequence: TGTGCCAGCAGCCCCCTTTTACAGAACACTGAAGCTTTCTTT. This codes for CASSPLLQNTEAFF.

The chain joins TRBV5-1 to TRBJ2-1; the match to TRBD2 covers 10 bases. Germline CDR1 is SGHRS and CDR2 is YFSETQ. With 2 bases clipped from V and 4 bases from J, the junction kept 6 bases outside the gene matches. The CDR3 has 16 residues. CDR3 residues: CASSFTTGLAYNEQFF. The CDR3 region has the DNA TGCGCCAGCAGCTTCACCACGGGACTAGCGTACAATGAGCAGTTCTTC.

The chain couples TRBV5-1 to TRBJ2-5; a weak D match, TRBD2 (5 bases). V was pared by 2 bases and J by 6 bases, with 20 bases between. This CDR3 spans 16 amino acids. Germline V gene sequence: CDR1 SGHRS, CDR2 YFSETQ. CDR3 protein: CASSFSPGSIGQTQYF. The CDR3 coding sequence is TGCGCCAGCAGCTTCTCCCCGGGGTCCATTGGGCAGACCCAGTACTTC.

The chain joins TRBV20-1 to TRBJ2-1; D ambiguous. The V end lost 1 base, the J end lost 5 bases, and 9 bases lay between the germline ends. CDR3 length: 13 amino acids. Germline CDR1 reads DFQATT; CDR2 reads SNEGSKA (reference sequence). As DNA, the CDR3 is TGCAGTGCTAGAGGCCCTAGGGACAATGAGCAGTTCTTC. Amino acid sequence: CSARGPRDNEQFF.

The chain employs TRBV20-1 and TRBJ1-5; D is undetermined. The ends were cut back, 5 bases at V and 1 base at J, with 12 bases in the middle. This CDR3 is 14 amino acids long. The germline gives CDR1 DFQATT, CDR2 SNEGSKA (reference sequence). CDR3 region: CSAPTPLSNQPQHF. Here the CDR3 DNA reads TGCAGTGCTCCGACACCATTAAGCAATCAGCCCCAGCATTTT.

The chain employs TRBV29-1 and TRBJ2-2; D uncertain. V lost 3 bases to trimming and J lost 1 base, with 9 bases between them. The length of the CDR3 is 14 residues. Germline-derived CDR1 and CDR2 are SQVTM and ANQGSEA. CDR3 nucleotides: TGCAGCGTTGATCTAAACGGGAACACCGGGGAGCTGTTTTTT. Encoded protein: CSVDLNGNTGELFF.

V and J are TRBV7-9 and TRBJ2-3, with TRBD2 matching 9 bases. This CDR3 region has 16 residues. V lost 3 bases to trimming and J lost 6 bases; unmatched junction nucleotides: 10. The V gene's germline CDR1 is SEHNR and CDR2 FQNEAQ (reference sequence). The CDR3 region has the DNA TGTGCCAGCAGCTTCGGAGTCGCGGGAGGGACGGATACGCAGTATTTT. It encodes CASSFGVAGGTDTQYF.

V usage is TRBV6-2 or TRBV6-3 and J usage is TRBJ1-2; D perhaps matches TRBD1 (6 bases). Trimming removed 4 bases from V and 4 bases from J, with 13 bases in between. CDR1 and CDR2 (germline): MNHEY, SVGEGT. CDR3 size: 14 residues. CDR3: CASSSYGQIYGYTF. CDR3 coding DNA: TGTGCCAGCAGTTCATACGGACAGATCTATGGCTACACCTTC.

The chain couples TRBV6-1 to TRBJ2-7; 7 positions match TRBD1. The CDR3 runs to 14 residues. The germline V gene encodes CDR1 MNHNS and CDR2 SASEGT. After removal of 6 bases from V and 0 bases from J, the junction contained 5 bases not matched to a gene. CDR3: CASRKTGFSYEQYF. As DNA, the CDR3 is TGTGCCAGCAGAAAGACAGGGTTCTCCTACGAGCAGTACTTC.